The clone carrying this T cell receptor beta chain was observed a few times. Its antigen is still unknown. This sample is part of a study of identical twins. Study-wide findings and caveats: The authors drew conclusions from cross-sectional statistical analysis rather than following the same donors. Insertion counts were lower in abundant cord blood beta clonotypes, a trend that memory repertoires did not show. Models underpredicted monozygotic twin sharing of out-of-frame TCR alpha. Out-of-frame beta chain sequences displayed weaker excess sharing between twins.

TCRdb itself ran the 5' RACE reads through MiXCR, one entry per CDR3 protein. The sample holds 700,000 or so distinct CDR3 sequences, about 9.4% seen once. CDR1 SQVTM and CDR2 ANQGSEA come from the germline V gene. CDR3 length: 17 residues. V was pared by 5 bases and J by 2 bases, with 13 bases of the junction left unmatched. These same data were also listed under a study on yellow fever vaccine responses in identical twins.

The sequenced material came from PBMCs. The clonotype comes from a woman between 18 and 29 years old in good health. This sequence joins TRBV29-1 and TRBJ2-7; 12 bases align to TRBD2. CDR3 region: CSVYAPGLAGIPYEQYF. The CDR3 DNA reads TGCAGCGTTTATGCCCCTGGACTAGCGGGAATCCCCTACGAGCAGTACTTC.